This passage covers 17 T cell receptor beta chains from one sample sequenced in a study of shared clonotypes between healthy human individuals. Naive-designated CD8 cells lacked CD45RO, were positively enriched for CCR7, and omitted terminally differentiated effector memory CD45RA+ cells. Clones were sequenced by immunoSEQ multiplex PCR, and TCRdb holds only the in-frame ones, with some missing. In the table there are almost 700,000 clones, 92% of which are singletons. The sequencing sample was made of naive CD8+ T cells sorted from blood. The source of these receptors is a man younger than 45 in good health.

V usage is TRBV30 and J usage is TRBJ2-7; TRBD1 matches at 9 bases. Unmatched junction bases numbered 12, after V lost 7 bases and J lost 5 bases. The CDR3 loop spans 14 amino acids. Germline CDR1 is GTSNPN and CDR2 is SVGIG (reference sequence). CDR3 nucleotide sequence: TGTGCCTTCAGTTCCGGGACAGGGCTAAACGAGCAGTACTTC. Encoded protein: CAFSSGTGLNEQYF. Full variable domain (rest looked up from reference TRBV30 and TRBJ2-7): SQTIHQWPATLVQPVGSPLSLECTVEGTSNPNLYWYRQAAGRGLQLLFYSVGIGQISSEVPQNLSASRPQDRQFILSSKKLLLSDSGFYLCAFSSGTGLNEQYFGPGTRLTVT.

The V and J genes are TRBV28 and TRBJ2-5; 9 nucleotides agree with TRBD1. The CDR3 runs to 18 residues. V was clipped by 5 bases and J by 1 base; unmatched bases: 14. In germline, CDR1 is MDHEN, CDR2 SYDVKM. The DNA of the CDR3 is TGTGCCAGCAGTACCCGGCACCACCTACAGGGGGCCCAAGAGACCCAGTACTTC. Residues: CASSTRHHLQGAQETQYF.

This clone was seen just once. The J gene is TRBJ1-5, the V gene TRBV6-1, with a tentative D call TRBD1 (6 bases). This CDR3 spans 14 amino acids. Germline V gene sequence: CDR1 MNHNS, CDR2 SASEGT. Trimming took 6 bases from V and 4 from J, leaving 13 bases between them. The CDR3 protein is CASRGGGGNQPQHF. CDR3 DNA sequence: TGTGCCAGCAGAGGAGGGGGGGGGAATCAGCCCCAGCATTTT.

The V and J genes are TRBV29-1 and TRBJ1-2; 11 bases agree with TRBD1. The CDR3 sequence is 15 residues long. V trimming: 1 base; J trimming: 3 bases; junction bases outside the gene matches: 4. Germline V gene lookup returns CDR1 SQVTM and CDR2 ANQGSEA. The CDR3 region has the DNA TGCAGCGTTGAAGTGGGGACAGGGGGTGACTATGGCTACACCTTC. Translating it yields CSVEVGTGGDYGYTF.

The chain carries TRBV7-3 and TRBJ2-7, with 9 positions matching TRBD1. The trim removed 5 bases at V and 7 bases at J, leaving 9 bases unmatched. CDR1 is SGHTA, CDR2 FQGTGA, per germline. The CDR3 is 14 amino acids. The DNA for the CDR3 is TGTGCCAGCAGCCCCGGGACAGGGAAGGGGGAGCAGTACTTC. Amino acids: CASSPGTGKGEQYF.

The chain is built from TRBV11-1 and TRBJ2-7; 10 positions agree with TRBD2. The J segment lost 1 base and the V segment lost 5 bases, leaving 5 bases of the junction unmatched. From germline, CDR1 is SGHAT and CDR2 FQDESV (reference sequence). This CDR3 comprises 15 residues. The CDR3 region is CASSLTTSGSYEQYF. CDR3 bases: TGTGCCAGCAGCCTAACGACTAGCGGGTCCTACGAGCAGTACTTC.

This clone was picked up one time. CDR3 DNA: TGTGCCAGCAGCCTGACCCCCACCAGGCCTTCCGACGAGCAGTACTTC. Its protein product is CASSLTPTRPSDEQYF. The gene calls are TRBV21-1 and TRBJ2-7; the listed D gene, TRBD1, was not tested against the DNA. TRBV21-1 is annotated as a pseudogene. The CDR3 has 16 residues.

The CDR3 is CASSESGGYNEQFF. DNA for the CDR3: TGTGCCAGCAGCGAGTCGGGGGGGTACAATGAGCAGTTCTTC. V gene TRBV9 combines with J gene TRBJ2-1, with 8 bases lining up with TRBD2. The CDR3 has 14 amino acids. Looked up from germline, CDR1 is SGDLS and CDR2 is YYNGEE. The V and J ends lost 3 bases and 4 bases, in that order; junction bases with no gene match: 3.

The chain recombines TRBV9 with TRBJ2-7; 10 positions match TRBD1. This CDR3 has 14 residues. The V gene end was trimmed by 3 bases and the J gene end by 3 bases; junction bases not matched to a gene: 3. Germline loops: CDR1 SGDLS, CDR2 YYNGEE. CDR3 protein: CASSGQGASYEQYF. In DNA form, the CDR3 reads TGTGCCAGCAGCGGACAGGGGGCGAGCTACGAGCAGTACTTC. Based on the CDR3 plus reference TRBV9 and TRBJ2-7, the full variable domain is DSGVTQTPKHLITATGQRVTLRCSPRSGDLSVYWYQQSLDQGLQFLIQYYNGEERAKGNILERFSAQQFPDLHSELNLSSLELGDSALYFCASSGQGASYEQYFGPGTRLTVT.

The rearrangement uses TRBV19 and TRBJ2-7; D tentatively fits TRBD1 or TRBD2 (5 bases each). Trimming left V 10 bases short and J 1 base short, with 20 bases between. Germline V gene data show CDR1 as LNHDA and CDR2 as SQIVND (reference sequence). This CDR3 spans 15 amino acids. The CDR3 bases are TGTGCCACCTCGCCCGGGGCCCCGGGTTCCTACGAGCAGTACTTC. It yields the protein CATSPGAPGSYEQYF.

This chain uses TRBV27 with TRBJ1-1; D unresolved. The CDR3 contains 14 residues. The ends were cut back, 3 bases at V and 4 bases at J, with 12 bases in the middle. CDR1 is MNHEY and CDR2 is SMNVEV in the germline V gene (reference sequence). CDR3 in DNA: TGTGCCAGCAGTTTGTACACCTCGAGCACTGAAGCTTTCTTT. The encoded protein is CASSLYTSSTEAFF.

The chain employs TRBV7-2 and TRBJ2-3, with 8 bases matching TRBD2. The CDR3 extends over 16 amino acids. J was trimmed by 4 bases and V by 2 bases; bases with no gene match: 8. Germline-derived CDR1 and CDR2 are SGHTA and FQGNSA. The CDR3 loop is CASSLNSGRVPDTQYF. The CDR3 region has the DNA TGTGCCAGCAGCTTAAACAGCGGGAGAGTCCCAGATACGCAGTATTTT. Supplemented by reference TRBV7-2 and TRBJ2-3, the full variable domain reads GAGVSQSPSNKVTEKGKDVELRCDPISGHTALYWYRQSLGQGLEFLIYFQGNSAPDKSGLPSDRFSAERTGGSVSTLTIQRTQQEDSAVYLCASSLNSGRVPDTQYFGPGTRLTVL.

The rearrangement links TRBV7-9 to TRBJ1-2, with 7 bases lining up with TRBD1. The junction had 14 bases not matched to a gene; V was cut back by 5 bases and J by 5 bases. Germline V CDR1 and CDR2: SEHNR, FQNEAQ (reference sequence). CDR3 size: 16 residues. CDR3 amino acids: CASSPSTGQYVYGYTF. The CDR3 DNA is TGTGCCAGCAGCCCCAGCACGGGACAGTATGTTTATGGCTACACCTTC.

This clone was seen just once. The chain links TRBV7-9 to TRBJ2-7; D not resolved. Germline loops: CDR1 SEHNR, CDR2 FQNEAQ (reference sequence). The V gene lost 1 base and the J gene lost 2 bases, with 12 bases spanning the gap. The CDR3 has 15 residues. CDR3 protein: CASSLGEVSPYEQYF. CDR3 nucleotides: TGTGCCAGCAGCTTAGGGGAAGTATCCCCCTACGAGCAGTACTTC.

Written as DNA, the CDR3 is TGCGCCAGCAGCTCATTTCAGGGAGTGGCAGATACGCAGTATTTT. Its protein is CASSSFQGVADTQYF. This chain links TRBV5-1 with TRBJ2-3; D might be TRBD1 or TRBD2, each matching 5 bases. This CDR3 is built from 15 residues. Trimming left V 3 bases short and J 4 bases short, with 15 bases between. CDR1 SGHRS and CDR2 YFSETQ come from the germline V gene.

V is TRBV5-1 and J is TRBJ2-2, with D possibly TRBD1 on 5 matching bases. The CDR3 loop spans 16 amino acids. Per the germline V gene, CDR1 is SGHRS and CDR2 is YFSETQ. V was pared by 8 bases and J by 6 bases, with 23 bases between. The CDR3 here is CARYRSIRSFAGELFF. In nucleotides, the CDR3 is TGCGCCAGATACAGGTCCATAAGGTCCTTCGCCGGGGAGCTGTTTTTT.

This CDR3 reads CASSFRLAGGYNEQFF. CDR3 nucleotide sequence: TGTGCCAGCAGTTTCCGACTAGCGGGAGGCTACAATGAGCAGTTCTTC. The gene calls are TRBV27 and TRBJ2-1, with TRBD2 matching 13 bases. This CDR3 has 16 residues. Germline CDR1 and CDR2: MNHEY and SMNVEV (reference sequence). The J segment lost 3 bases and the V segment lost 3 bases, leaving 2 bases of the junction unmatched.